This T cell receptor (beta chain) was identified during a study of Ad26.COV2.S vaccination and SARS-CoV-2 variants. Deletions cut 3 bases from V and 3 bases from J, with 12 bases between. CDR3 size: 14 residues. The germline V gene encodes CDR1 DFQATT and CDR2 SNEGSKA (reference sequence). Treatment: approximately 18 received Ad26.COV2.S at low or high dose, single or two shots; roughly 5 received placebo; per-sample allocation not given. Material that was analyzed had been drawn on day 63 after the first vaccine or placebo injection. This clone was seen just once. The protocol was immunoSEQ multiplex PCR, while the TCRdb copy is restricted to in-frame clones and leaves out a portion. The sample has some 500,000 clones; 75% to 90% are singletons.

The sequences come from peripheral blood, collected in a trial of Ad26.COV2.S vaccine versus placebo. The rearrangement links TRBV20-1 to TRBJ2-1, with D maybe TRBD2 (6 bases). This clonotype was obtained from a person aged 18-60 years who received the Ad26.COV2.S COVID-19 vaccine or a placebo. The CDR3 DNA is TGCAGTGCTAGTGAGAGGAGGGGCTACAATGAGCAGTTCTTC. Translating it yields CSASERRGYNEQFF.